There are many counts of the clone carrying this TCR beta chain. Its specificity is not known. The entry originates in a study of T-cell memory formation after mild COVID-19. With constant-segment primers, 5'RACE yielded cDNA libraries of TCR alpha and TCR beta that carried sample barcodes and UMIs. TCRdb reanalysed the 5' RACE reads using MiXCR and keeps one entry per CDR3 protein. The table shows 110,000 or so distinct CDR3 sequences, with about a fifth occurring only once. Study results and caveats: Among clones contracting day 15 to 85, CD4/CD8 was balanced, whereas later expanders leaned CD4+.

Germline lookup yields CDR1 SGHTA and CDR2 FQGNSA. This CDR3 has 15 residues. Losses at the gene ends were 5 bases for V and 7 bases for J; bases not matched to a gene: 4. The rearrangement joins TRBV7-2 to TRBJ2-1; 14 positions match TRBD2. The source is a man aged 18 to 29 who had mild COVID-19 (a few samples of this study predate the infection). Cell type and time point are not known. Sample: PBMCs or a T cell subset sorted from them (not recorded which). The DNA for the CDR3 is TGTGCCAGCAGCGCCGGACTAGCGGGGGGAAATGAGCAGTTCTTC. Translation: CASSAGLAGGNEQFF.